This TCR beta chain was documented in a study of blood T cells in healthy people across ages. The overall study: The template switching approach captured approximately one barcoded beta molecule for every two T cells.

This clonotype turned up a few times. For the second PCR, which ran for 7 to 11 cycles, a sample-barcoded 5' primer and a J-beta primer mix were used. TCRdb itself ran the 5' RACE reads through MiXCR, one entry per CDR3 protein. The sample lists roughly 800,000 distinct CDR3 sequences, 55% to 70% occurring once. This CDR3 region has 16 residues. V was cut by 3 bases and J by 0 bases, with 12 bases left in between. In germline, CDR1 is MNHNS, CDR2 SASEGT. The source material was blood. The chain employs TRBV6-1 and TRBJ2-1; D gene uncertain. This clonotype originated in a man aged 25-45 years in good health. CDR3 loop: CASSDFSESSYNEQFF. The CDR3 coding sequence is TGTGCCAGCAGTGATTTCTCCGAGAGCTCCTACAATGAGCAGTTCTTC.